Below are 20 T cell receptor beta chains sequenced from a single sample in a study of T cells in Graves' hyperthyroidism and ophthalmopathy. The CDR3 regions of TCR beta were amplified from RNA transcripts. A set of HTBI primers served as the primers for a first-round RT-PCR of the TCR CDR3. MiXCR, applied by TCRdb to the multiplex PCR reads, yields one record per CDR3 protein. The table includes roughly 380,000 distinct CDR3 sequences, about 14% detected once. Specimen: blood. These receptors originate from a woman aged 60 to 75 with Graves' hyperthyroidism.

This clonotype was found a few times. The J gene is TRBJ2-3, the V gene TRBV20-1, with 13 bases matching TRBD2. Unmatched junction bases numbered 4, after V lost 6 bases and J lost 4 bases. The CDR3 covers 14 residues. The germline V gene has CDR1 DFQATT and CDR2 SNEGSKA (reference sequence). This CDR3 reads CSADGLAGADTQYF. The CDR3 nucleotides are TGCAGTGCGGACGGACTAGCGGGAGCAGATACGCAGTATTTT.

The chain carries TRBV18 and TRBJ1-1; possible D gene TRBD1, 5 bases. Germline-derived CDR1 and CDR2 are KGHSH and LQKENI. The ends were cut back, 3 bases at V and 3 bases at J, with 11 bases in the middle. CDR3 length: 14 amino acids. The DNA of the CDR3 is TGTGCCAGCTCACCGAGACAGTTGGACACTGAAGCTTTCTTT. Amino acids: CASSPRQLDTEAFF.

As for this clonotype: A much larger clone lies a single base off, so this may be a read error. V gene TRBV18 combines with J gene TRBJ2-3, with 10 positions matching TRBD2. Losses at the gene ends were 2 bases for V and 3 bases for J; bases not matched to a gene: 8. Germline V gene data show CDR1 as KGHSH and CDR2 as LQKENI. This CDR3 spans 17 amino acids. The CDR3: CASSPRASGSSTDTQYF. Written as DNA, the CDR3 is TGTGCCAGCTCACCAAGGGCTAGCGGGAGTTCGACAGATACGCAGTATTTT.

This clonotype was counted many times. The chain employs TRBV7-9 and TRBJ2-5, with D tentatively TRBD2 (6 bases). The CDR3 is 13 residues long. Trimming left V 8 bases short and J 8 bases short, with 18 bases between. CDR1 and CDR2 from the germline V gene are SEHNR and FQNEAQ (reference sequence). The chain's CDR3 is CASGLANKRTQYF. In nucleotides, the CDR3 is TGTGCCAGCGGGCTAGCGAACAAGAGAACCCAGTACTTC.

In its sample, this clonotype was seen many times. The chain uses TRBV28 and TRBJ1-2; the D gene is possibly TRBD1 (5 bases). The CDR3 is 14 residues long. Germline CDR1 reads MDHEN; CDR2 reads SYDVKM. Trimming removed 3 bases at V and 4 bases at J, with 12 bases between. CDR3 sequence reads: CASSFYRQGYGYTF. DNA for the CDR3: TGTGCCAGCAGTTTTTACCGGCAGGGCTATGGCTACACCTTC.

This clonotype appeared many times. A much larger clone lies one base from this, so it may be a read error. The chain combines TRBV3-1 with TRBJ2-1; no clear D. This CDR3 is built from 12 residues. The ends were cut back, 0 bases at V and 7 bases at J, with 4 bases in the middle. Germline CDR1 reads LGHDT; CDR2 reads YNNKEL (reference sequence). This chain's CDR3 is CASSQDGNEQFF. DNA of the CDR3: TGTGCCAGCAGCCAAGATGGGAATGAGCAGTTCTTC.

This clonotype was detected a few times. The chain recombines TRBV5-6 with TRBJ2-5, with D uncertain. Trimming cost V 2 bases and J 0 bases, with 11 bases left between them. The CDR3 is 15 residues long. CDR1 is SGHDT, CDR2 YYEEEE, per germline. The CDR3 region has the DNA TGTGCCAGCAGCTTCGGAATCAAGAACCAAGAGACCCAGTACTTC. As protein: CASSFGIKNQETQYF.

This clonotype was detected many times. The CDR3 DNA is TGTGCCAGCAGCTTAGATAACCGGAACACCGGGGAGCTGTTTTTT. As protein: CASSLDNRNTGELFF. The chain uses TRBV11-2 and TRBJ2-2; D is ambiguous. CDR1 is SGHAT and CDR2 is FQNNGV in the germline V gene. V was clipped by 0 bases and J by 1 base, with 6 bases between them. The CDR3 loop spans 15 amino acids.

At least ten counts were recorded for this clonotype. Here the CDR3 reads CASSLTPGGPQHF. The DNA for the CDR3 is TGTGCCAGCAGTTTAACCCCTGGCGGGCCCCAGCATTTT. The V gene is TRBV11-2, the J gene TRBJ1-5; the D is unclear. Germline assignment: CDR1 SGHAT and CDR2 FQNNGV. The CDR3 covers 13 residues. V lost 6 bases, J lost 9 bases, and 15 bases lay in between.

At least ten counts were recorded for this clonotype. V and J are TRBV10-3 and TRBJ2-1; the match to TRBD2 covers 14 bases. The CDR3 has 13 residues. V gave up 10 bases and J gave up 7 bases; unmatched junction bases: 3. CDR1 is ENHRY and CDR2 is SYGVKD in the germline V gene. DNA of the CDR3: TGTGCCAGCTGGACTAGCGGGAGGAATGAGCAGTTCTTC. Translated: CASWTSGRNEQFF.

In its sample, this clonotype was seen many times. The rearrangement links TRBV13 to TRBJ2-1, with 10 nucleotides matching TRBD2. The ends lost 4 bases at V and 7 bases at J; junction bases unmatched: 22. Germline V gene lookup returns CDR1 PRHDT and CDR2 FYEKMQ (reference sequence). The CDR3 has 20 residues. CDR3 nucleotides: TGTGCCAGCAGCTCCTTTATTAATAGAGCGGGAGGGCCAAGTAAAAATGAGCAGTTCTTC. Its protein is CASSSFINRAGGPSKNEQFF.

This clonotype was seen ten or more times. The V call is TRBV28, the J call TRBJ2-7; TRBD2 aligns across 9 bases. The germline V gene has CDR1 MDHEN and CDR2 SYDVKM. The CDR3 has 17 amino acids. The junction had 11 bases not matched to a gene; V was cut back by 5 bases and J by 0 bases. As DNA, the CDR3 is TGTGCCAGCAGTCCCGCGGGACTAGCCTCTAGCTCCTACGAGCAGTACTTC. This gives the protein CASSPAGLASSSYEQYF.

The chain uses TRBV3-1 and TRBJ2-1; no firm D call. Germline assignment: CDR1 LGHDT and CDR2 YNNKEL (reference sequence). This CDR3 region has 15 residues. V lost 1 base to trimming and J lost 5 bases, with 12 bases between them. The CDR3 DNA is TGTGCCAGCAGCCAAGCAATGTCAGAACACAATGAGCAGTTCTTC. Its protein product is CASSQAMSEHNEQFF.

Many counts were recorded for this clonotype. The J gene is TRBJ1-5, the V gene TRBV2, with a tentative D call TRBD1 (5 bases). V was pared by 2 bases and J by 4 bases, with 15 bases between. In germline, CDR1 is SNHLY, CDR2 FYNNEI. The CDR3 has 16 amino acids. This CDR3 is CASSEQGQRGNQPQHF. CDR3 nucleotides: TGTGCCAGCAGTGAACAAGGTCAAAGGGGAAATCAGCCCCAGCATTTT. The variable domain in full, completed from reference TRBV2 and TRBJ1-5, reads EPEVTQTPSHQVTQMGQEVILRCVPISNHLYFYWYRQILGQKVEFLVSFYNNEISEKSEIFDDQFSVERPDGSNFTLKIRSTKLEDSAMYFCASSEQGQRGNQPQHFGDGTRLSIL.

Worth noting for this clonotype: Given a much more abundant clone one base away, this may be a read error. The chain recombines TRBV5-1 with TRBJ2-2; D assignment may be TRBD1 or TRBD2 (5 bases each). Per the germline V gene, CDR1 is SGHRS and CDR2 is YFSETQ. The CDR3 is 14 residues long. This CDR3 is CANSPGTGTGELFF. In nucleotides, the CDR3 is TGCGCCAACAGCCCAGGGACGGGCACCGGGGAGCTGTTTTTT. Complete variable domain (other parts from reference TRBV5-1 and TRBJ2-2): KAGVTQTPRYLIKTRGQQVTLSCSPISGHRSVSWYQQTPGQGLQFLFEYFSETQRNKGNFPGRFSGRQFSNSRSEMNVSTLELGDSALYLCANSPGTGTGELFFGEGSRLTVL.

The sample holds many counts of this clonotype. The chain uses TRBV30 and TRBJ2-1, with D maybe TRBD1 (6 bases). V lost 3 bases and J lost 4, with 13 bases in between. The CDR3 loop spans 14 amino acids. Looked up from germline, CDR1 is GTSNPN and CDR2 is SVGIG (reference sequence). As DNA, the CDR3 is TGTGCCTGGAGACCCGGGACAACTTACAATGAGCAGTTCTTC. Translation gives CAWRPGTTYNEQFF.

The V call is TRBV12-3 or TRBV12-4, the J call TRBJ2-1, with 7 bases lining up with TRBD1. The CDR3 is 15 residues long. After removal of 3 bases from V and 4 bases from J, the junction contained 6 bases not matched to a gene. CDR3 residues: CASSFWTGAYNEQFF. Written as DNA, the CDR3 is TGTGCCAGCAGTTTCTGGACAGGAGCATACAATGAGCAGTTCTTC.

This chain connects TRBV29-1 to TRBJ1-2; D possibly corresponds to TRBD1 (5 bases). The germline gives CDR1 SQVTM, CDR2 ANQGSEA. The CDR3 consists of 11 residues. V gave up 3 bases and J gave up 8 bases, with 10 bases separating them. CDR3 protein: CSVDGGGGYTF. The DNA of the CDR3 is TGCAGCGTTGACGGGGGAGGCGGCTACACCTTC.

In its sample, this clonotype was seen many times. The CDR3 loop reads CASSAGTVNYGYTF. The CDR3 DNA follows: TGTGCCAGCAGTGCCGGGACGGTGAACTATGGCTACACCTTC. The chain recombines TRBV28 with TRBJ1-2; D possibly corresponds to TRBD1 (5 bases). V dropped 5 bases and J dropped 2 bases, with 12 bases sitting between them. This CDR3 spans 14 amino acids. The germline V gene has CDR1 MDHEN and CDR2 SYDVKM.

A single count supports this clonotype. A much larger clone lies one base from this, so it may be a read error. This chain uses TRBV6-2 or TRBV6-3 with TRBJ1-3; 8 nucleotides match TRBD1. This CDR3 region has 16 residues. Germline V gene data show CDR1 as MNHEY and CDR2 as SVGEGT. V lost 6 bases and J lost 7; bases outside the gene matches: 14. CDR3 residues: CASSAVLGQGGNTIYF. The CDR3 DNA is TGTGCCAGCAGCGCTGTACTAGGACAGGGCGGGAACACCATATATTTT.